The 20 T cell receptor beta chains listed next were all sequenced from one sample in a study of cytomegalovirus exposure and HLA in healthy donors. Researchers ran the PCR with 60 Vbeta and 13 Jbeta primers. Here immunoSEQ multiplex PCR was the method, and the copy in TCRdb shows in-frame clones only, minus some. The data contain approximately 200,000 clones, under 85% of them seen just once; the ten biggest clones take up roughly 1.6%. Sequenced input: PBMCs. Source of these receptors: a woman aged 18-29 years in good health and CMV-seronegative.

This chain uses TRBV7-3 with TRBJ2-1; weak D call: TRBD2 (6 bases). Trimming shortened V by 0 bases and J by 3 bases, and 9 bases separated the two germline ends. CDR3 size: 15 residues. CDR1 SGHTA and CDR2 FQGTGA come from the germline V gene. CDR3 DNA: TGTGCCAGCAGCTTAACAGGCGGGGACTACAATGAGCAGTTCTTC. This translates into CASSLTGGDYNEQFF.

In DNA, the CDR3 is TGTGCCAGCACCCCCCCGGGGGAGGGCAATCAGCCCCAGCATTTT. Translation gives CASTPPGEGNQPQHF. V gene TRBV6-5 combines with J gene TRBJ1-5, with D possibly TRBD1 on 5 matching bases. CDR1 is MNHEY and CDR2 is SVGAGI in the germline V gene. The germline V and J ends were trimmed by 7 bases and 2 bases, with 15 bases remaining between them. This CDR3 spans 15 amino acids.

The chain uses TRBV7-9 and TRBJ1-3, with D unresolved. Germline lookup yields CDR1 SEHNR and CDR2 FQNEAQ (reference sequence). V was pared by 5 bases and J by 0 bases, with 5 bases between. The CDR3 length is 13 residues. The CDR3: CASSASSGNTIYF. The DNA for the CDR3 is TGTGCCAGCAGCGCTAGCTCTGGAAACACCATATATTTT.

The chain combines TRBV9 with TRBJ2-7, with D possibly being TRBD1 (5 bases). Germline CDR1 reads SGDLS; CDR2 reads YYNGEE. Trimming took 0 bases from V and 3 from J, leaving 10 bases between them. The CDR3 totals 14 residues. Here the CDR3 reads CASSVDPTGYEQYF. CDR3 coding DNA: TGTGCCAGCAGCGTAGACCCCACAGGCTACGAGCAGTACTTC.

CDR3 in DNA: TGTGCCAGCACCTCACGGAGTTCTGGGGCCAACGTCCTGACTTTC. The encoded protein is CASTSRSSGANVLTF. The V call is TRBV13, the J call TRBJ2-6; no definite D call. The V gene lost 7 bases and the J gene lost 1 base, with 11 bases spanning the gap. Germline CDR1 reads PRHDT; CDR2 reads FYEKMQ (reference sequence). The CDR3 runs to 15 residues.

CDR3 nucleotide sequence: TGTGCCAGCAGCTCCGGGGGGGGTAGCTCCTACGAGCAGTACTTC. This codes for CASSSGGGSSYEQYF. The chain combines TRBV7-3 with TRBJ2-7; TRBD2 matches 8 bases. The V gene end was trimmed by 4 bases and the J gene end by 0 bases; junction bases not matched to a gene: 5. The germline gives CDR1 SGHTA, CDR2 FQGTGA. This CDR3 is built from 15 residues.

The CDR3 nucleotides read TGTGCCAGCAGCTTGGAAAGGGGGACAGGGGGCCTCAGACAGCCCCAGCATTTT. It encodes CASSLERGTGGLRQPQHF. The genes are TRBV5-8 and TRBJ1-5; 12 bases line up with TRBD1. CDR3 length: 18 amino acids. The V segment lost 0 bases and the J segment 7 bases; nucleotides outside the gene matches: 11. Germline CDR1 reads SGHTS; CDR2 reads YDEGEE.

The CDR3 region has the DNA TGTGCCAGCAAATTCGGGGGTACGCAGTATTTT. It encodes CASKFGGTQYF. This sequence joins TRBV6-5 and TRBJ2-3, with D possibly being TRBD2 (6 bases). The CDR3 has 11 residues. Trimming took 7 bases from V and 8 from J, leaving 10 bases between them. Germline assignment: CDR1 MNHEY and CDR2 SVGAGI.

This chain uses TRBV10-2 with TRBJ2-7; D may be TRBD2 (6 bases). The CDR3 loop spans 13 amino acids. V dropped 4 bases and J dropped 4 bases, with 11 bases sitting between them. Germline loops: CDR1 WSHSY, CDR2 SAAADI. The CDR3 sequence: CASSVGGIYEQYF. CDR3 coding DNA: TGCGCCAGCAGTGTAGGAGGGATTTACGAGCAGTACTTC.

There are a few counts of this clone. The chain carries TRBV6-1 and TRBJ2-7; the match to TRBD1 covers 7 bases. The CDR3 totals 11 residues. CDR1 is MNHNS and CDR2 is SASEGT in the germline V gene. CDR3 in amino acids: CAATGLNEQYF. CDR3 nucleotides: TGTGCAGCGACAGGGTTAAACGAGCAGTACTTC.

This clone was recorded only once. CDR3 in amino acids: CASSLGGSGVWEQYF. CDR3 in DNA: TGTGCCAGCAGCTTAGGTGGGAGCGGGGTATGGGAGCAGTACTTC. The chain couples TRBV13 to TRBJ2-7; 7 bases fit TRBD2. Germline loops: CDR1 PRHDT, CDR2 FYEKMQ (reference sequence). The CDR3 is 15 amino acids. After removal of 0 bases from V and 7 bases from J, the junction contained 9 bases not matched to a gene.

The rearrangement uses TRBV5-5 and TRBJ2-1, with D possibly being TRBD2 (6 bases). This CDR3 has 16 amino acids. Trimming took off 2 bases at V and 4 bases at J, with 16 bases between the two ends. The germline CDR1 and CDR2 sequences are SGHKS and YYEKEE (reference sequence). CDR3 protein: CASSLIPTGTYNEQFF. CDR3 coding DNA: TGTGCCAGCAGCTTAATCCCAACCGGGACTTACAATGAGCAGTTCTTC.

V usage is TRBV9 and J usage is TRBJ2-6, with a weak D call TRBD2 (5 bases). Germline-derived CDR1 and CDR2 are SGDLS and YYNGEE. V was cut by 1 base and J by 2 bases, with 7 bases left in between. CDR3 length equals 15 residues. This chain's CDR3 is CASSVSGTGANVLTF. CDR3 in DNA: TGTGCCAGCAGCGTATCGGGGACTGGGGCCAACGTCCTGACTTTC. The full variable domain, its missing parts supplied by reference TRBV9 and TRBJ2-6, is DSGVTQTPKHLITATGQRVTLRCSPRSGDLSVYWYQQSLDQGLQFLIQYYNGEERAKGNILERFSAQQFPDLHSELNLSSLELGDSALYFCASSVSGTGANVLTFGAGSRLTVL.

The genes are TRBV7-8 and TRBJ2-5; TRBD2 matches at 11 bases. The CDR3 covers 14 residues. After removal of 5 bases from V and 5 bases from J, the junction contained 4 bases not matched to a gene. Germline V gives CDR1 SGHVS, CDR2 FQNEAQ. The CDR3 bases are TGTGCCAGCAGCCCCCGACTAGCGGGGGAGACCCAGTACTTC. Its translation: CASSPRLAGETQYF.

This clone was picked up a small number of times. The chain joins TRBV5-1 to TRBJ2-5; 8 bases map to TRBD1. The V gene end was trimmed by 0 bases and the J gene end by 5 bases; junction bases not matched to a gene: 6. Germline V gene sequence: CDR1 SGHRS, CDR2 YFSETQ. The CDR3 consists of 15 residues. CDR3 bases: TGCGCCAGCAGCTTGGTGTCAGGGGGCCATGAGACCCAGTACTTC. Translated: CASSLVSGGHETQYF.

The genes are TRBV2 and TRBJ2-1; D might be TRBD2 (6 bases). Trimming stripped 2 bases from V and 2 bases from J, with 7 bases between. This CDR3 comprises 14 residues. Per germline, CDR1 SNHLY and CDR2 FYNNEI. CDR3 coding DNA: TGTGCCAGCAGTGAAATAGCGGCCTACAATGAGCAGTTCTTC. It translates to CASSEIAAYNEQFF.

The chain is built from TRBV5-1 and TRBJ1-4; 9 bases line up with TRBD1. The CDR3 is 15 amino acids. The V and J ends lost 4 bases and 3 bases, in that order; junction bases with no gene match: 4. Germline CDR1 SGHRS, CDR2 YFSETQ. The DNA for the CDR3 is TGCGCCAGCAGCCCACAGGGGGCACCTAATGAAAAACTGTTTTTT. This encodes CASSPQGAPNEKLFF.

The chain has TRBV7-9 and TRBJ1-2, with 7 bases aligning to TRBD1. The CDR3 contains 15 residues. The germline gives CDR1 SEHNR, CDR2 FQNEAQ (reference sequence). V lost 10 bases, J lost 6 bases, and 17 bases stayed unmatched. The CDR3 region has the DNA TGTGCCATCGCCGGGGTAACAGACAGGGCGGATGGCTACACCTTC. It yields the protein CAIAGVTDRADGYTF.

The rearrangement links TRBV6-6 to TRBJ2-2, with 7 nucleotides matching TRBD1. Germline trimming cut 6 bases from V and 4 bases from J; bases unmatched to any gene: 5. The CDR3 sequence is 14 residues long. Germline V gene sequence: CDR1 MNHNY, CDR2 SVGAGI (reference sequence). CDR3 in amino acids: CASSPDRATGELFF. The CDR3 DNA sequence: TGTGCCAGCAGCCCTGACAGGGCCACCGGGGAGCTGTTTTTT.

This chain uses TRBV15 with TRBJ1-3, with 8 nucleotides matching TRBD1. J was trimmed by 8 bases and V by 5 bases; bases with no gene match: 14. The CDR3 totals 16 residues. Germline V lookup: CDR1 LNHNV, CDR2 YYDKDF (reference sequence). DNA for the CDR3: TGTGCCACCAGCGCCCGAACCGCAGGGGGCAGCGACACCATATATTTT. Translated: CATSARTAGGSDTIYF.